The 7 T cell receptor beta chains below come from one sample, sequenced in a study of blood T cells in healthy people across ages. Through a sample-barcoded 5' primer and a J-beta primer mix, a second PCR was run for roughly 7 to 12 cycles. TCRdb used MiXCR to reprocess the 5' RACE reads, holding one entry per CDR3 protein. The data contain 600,000 or so distinct CDR3 sequences, approximately 30% of them singletons. Sequencing input: blood. The receptors stem from a woman aged 80 or older in good health.

The chain couples TRBV5-1 to TRBJ2-6, with 10 nucleotides matching TRBD1. The CDR3 runs to 18 residues. Germline CDR1 SGHRS, CDR2 YFSETQ. Trimming took 6 bases from V and 0 from J; bases not matched to a gene: 9. CDR3 protein: CASMTGTGVTSGANVLTF. The CDR3 DNA is TGCGCCAGCATGACCGGGACAGGGGTCACCTCTGGGGCCAACGTCCTGACTTTC.

This clonotype was seen ten or more times. The rearrangement links TRBV5-1 to TRBJ2-7, with no clear D. V lost 4 bases to trimming and J lost 0 bases, with 11 bases between them. Germline loops: CDR1 SGHRS, CDR2 YFSETQ. The CDR3 sequence is 14 residues long. The CDR3 nucleotides are TGCGCCAGCAGCACCGGCCTGAGCTCCTACGAGCAGTACTTC. Translation: CASSTGLSSYEQYF.

This clonotype was found many times. In nucleotides, the CDR3 is TGTGCCAGCAGCTATAAATCGGGACTAGCGGGGGTATACGAGCAGTACTTC. Its protein product is CASSYKSGLAGVYEQYF. This chain joins TRBV7-8 and TRBJ2-7; TRBD2 matches at 14 bases. Germline V lookup: CDR1 SGHVS, CDR2 FQNEAQ. This CDR3 comprises 17 residues. Trimming at V came to 4 bases and at J to 4 bases, leaving 9 bases not matched to a gene.

This clonotype came up many times. The chain uses TRBV10-3 and TRBJ1-6, with 8 positions matching TRBD1. CDR3 length: 13 amino acids. The V gene's germline CDR1 is ENHRY and CDR2 SYGVKD. The ends lost 7 bases at V and 7 bases at J; junction bases unmatched: 3. The CDR3 coding sequence is TGTGCCATCAAGAGGGACAGGAATTCACCCCTCCACTTT. It specifies CAIKRDRNSPLHF.

Notes on this clonotype: Sequence at one end of the junction differs from germline and may be a read error. The chain couples TRBV5-5 to TRBJ1-5; TRBD1 agrees at 8 bases. The CDR3 is 17 residues long. Germline lookup yields CDR1 SGHKS and CDR2 YYEKEE (reference sequence). CDR3 amino acids: CAGSPGTGSYGNQPQHF. The CDR3 DNA is TGTGCCGGCAGCCCCGGGACAGGTTCATACGGCAATCAGCCCCAGCATTTT.

This clonotype was recorded at least ten times. The J gene is TRBJ1-1, the V gene TRBV12-5; possible D gene TRBD1, 6 bases. Trimming took off 6 bases at V and 4 bases at J, with 27 bases between the two ends. The CDR3 sequence is 18 residues long. Germline V gene sequence: CDR1 LGHNT, CDR2 FRNRAP. CDR3 bases: TGTGCTAGTGGCCTGGGGAGCCAGGGGATGGTTGTGGGCACTGAAGCTTTCTTT. Protein: CASGLGSQGMVVGTEAFF.

This clonotype was detected ten times or more. The chain has TRBV6-5 and TRBJ2-3, with D hard to call. This CDR3 has 16 residues. Trimming shortened V by 6 bases and J by 3 bases, and 19 bases separated the two germline ends. CDR1 is MNHEY and CDR2 is SVGAGI in the germline V gene. The CDR3 DNA reads TGTGCCAGCAGCATGGAAGGGTCTAGGTTAACAGATACGCAGTATTTT. This translates into CASSMEGSRLTDTQYF.